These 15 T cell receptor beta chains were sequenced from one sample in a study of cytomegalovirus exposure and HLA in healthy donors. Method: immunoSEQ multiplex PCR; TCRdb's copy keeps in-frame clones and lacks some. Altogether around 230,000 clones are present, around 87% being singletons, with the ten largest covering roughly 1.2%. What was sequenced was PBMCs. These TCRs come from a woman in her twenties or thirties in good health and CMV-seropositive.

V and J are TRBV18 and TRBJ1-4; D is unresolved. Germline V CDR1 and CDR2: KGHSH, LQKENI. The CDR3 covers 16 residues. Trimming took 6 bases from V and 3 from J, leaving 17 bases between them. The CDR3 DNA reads TGTGCCAGCTCCCCCGACCCTAGGATGGCTAATGAAAAACTGTTTTTT. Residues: CASSPDPRMANEKLFF.

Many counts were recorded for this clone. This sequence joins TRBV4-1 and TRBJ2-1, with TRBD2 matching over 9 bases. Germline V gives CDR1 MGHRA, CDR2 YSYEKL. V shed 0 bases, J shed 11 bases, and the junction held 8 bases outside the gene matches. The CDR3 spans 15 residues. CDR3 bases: TGCGCCAGCAGCCAAGAGGTGGGACTAGCTAAAAAGCAGTTCTTC. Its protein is CASSQEVGLAKKQFF.

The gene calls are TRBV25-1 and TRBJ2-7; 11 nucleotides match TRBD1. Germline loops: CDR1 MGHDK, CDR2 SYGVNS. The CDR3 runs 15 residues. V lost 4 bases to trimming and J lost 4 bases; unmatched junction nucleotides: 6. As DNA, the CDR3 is TGTGCCAGCAGTGGAGACCGGGACAGGGGGTACGAGCAGTACTTC. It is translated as CASSGDRDRGYEQYF.

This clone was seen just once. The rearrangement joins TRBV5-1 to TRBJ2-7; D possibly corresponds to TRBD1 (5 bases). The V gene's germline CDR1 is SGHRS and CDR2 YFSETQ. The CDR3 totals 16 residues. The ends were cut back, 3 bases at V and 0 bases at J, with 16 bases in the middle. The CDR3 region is CASSYQRQKSSYEQYF. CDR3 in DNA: TGCGCCAGCAGCTACCAGAGACAGAAAAGCTCCTACGAGCAGTACTTC.

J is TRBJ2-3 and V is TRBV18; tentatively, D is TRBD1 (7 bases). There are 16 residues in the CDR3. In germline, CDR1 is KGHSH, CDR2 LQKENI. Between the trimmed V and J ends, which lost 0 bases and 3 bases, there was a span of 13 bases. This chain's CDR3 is CASSPPSTGRTDTQYF. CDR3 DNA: TGTGCCAGCTCACCACCGTCGACAGGGAGGACAGATACGCAGTATTTT.

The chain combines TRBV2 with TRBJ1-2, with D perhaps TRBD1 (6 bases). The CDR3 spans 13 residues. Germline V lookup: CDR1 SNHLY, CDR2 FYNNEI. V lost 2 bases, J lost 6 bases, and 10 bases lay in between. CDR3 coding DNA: TGTGCCAGCAGTGAAAGGGGGGGCGATGGCTACACCTTC. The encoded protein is CASSERGGDGYTF.

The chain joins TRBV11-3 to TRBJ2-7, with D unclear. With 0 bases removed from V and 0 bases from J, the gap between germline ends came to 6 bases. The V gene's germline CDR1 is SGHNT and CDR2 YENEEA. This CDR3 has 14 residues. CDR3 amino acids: CASSLEFLSYEQYF. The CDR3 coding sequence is TGTGCCAGCAGCTTAGAATTCCTCTCCTACGAGCAGTACTTC.

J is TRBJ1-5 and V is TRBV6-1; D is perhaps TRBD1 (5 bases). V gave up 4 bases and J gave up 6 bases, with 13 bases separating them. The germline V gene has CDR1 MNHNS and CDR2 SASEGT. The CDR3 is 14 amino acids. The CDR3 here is CASSVDRGGQPQHF. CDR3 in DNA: TGTGCCAGCAGTGTCGATAGGGGAGGTCAGCCCCAGCATTTT.

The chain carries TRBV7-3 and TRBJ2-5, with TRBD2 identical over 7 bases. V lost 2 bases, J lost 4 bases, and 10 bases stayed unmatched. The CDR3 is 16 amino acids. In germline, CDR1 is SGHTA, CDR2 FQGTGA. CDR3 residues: CASSLGLAGARETQYF. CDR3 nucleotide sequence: TGTGCCAGCAGCTTAGGTTTGGCGGGAGCCCGAGAGACCCAGTACTTC.

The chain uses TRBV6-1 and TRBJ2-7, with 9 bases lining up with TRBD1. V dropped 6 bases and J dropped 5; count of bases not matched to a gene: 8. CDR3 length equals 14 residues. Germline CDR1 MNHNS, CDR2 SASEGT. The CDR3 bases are TGTGCCAGCAGCCGGGACAGGGTTGCCGACGAGCAGTACTTC. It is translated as CASSRDRVADEQYF.

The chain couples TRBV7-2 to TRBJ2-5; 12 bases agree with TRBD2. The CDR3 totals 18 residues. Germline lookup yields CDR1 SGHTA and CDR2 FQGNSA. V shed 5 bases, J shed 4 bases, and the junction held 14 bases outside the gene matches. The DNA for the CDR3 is TGTGCCAGCAGCCGTCGGTGGACTAGCGGGATTGAGAGAGAGACCCAGTACTTC. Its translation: CASSRRWTSGIERETQYF.

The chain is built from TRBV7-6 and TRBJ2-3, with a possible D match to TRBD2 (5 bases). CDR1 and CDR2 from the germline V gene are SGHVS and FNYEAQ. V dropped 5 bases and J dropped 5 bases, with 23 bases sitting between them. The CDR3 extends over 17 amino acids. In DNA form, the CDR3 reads TGTGCCAGCAGCCCCGCGACGCGCGAGGGCCCGATAGATACGCAGTATTTT. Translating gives CASSPATREGPIDTQYF.

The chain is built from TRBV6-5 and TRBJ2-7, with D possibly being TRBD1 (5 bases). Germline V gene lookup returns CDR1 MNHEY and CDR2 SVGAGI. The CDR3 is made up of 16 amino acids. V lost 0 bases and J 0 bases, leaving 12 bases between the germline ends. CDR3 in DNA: TGTGCCAGCAGTTACTCGATACAGGTTAACTCCTACGAGCAGTACTTC. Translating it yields CASSYSIQVNSYEQYF.

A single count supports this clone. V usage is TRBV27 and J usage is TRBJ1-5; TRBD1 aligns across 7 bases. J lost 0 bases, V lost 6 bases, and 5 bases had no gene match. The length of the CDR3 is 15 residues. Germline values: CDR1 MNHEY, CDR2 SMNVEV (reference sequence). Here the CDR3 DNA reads TGTGCCAGCAGGCTAACAGGGGTTAGCAATCAGCCCCAGCATTTT. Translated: CASRLTGVSNQPQHF.

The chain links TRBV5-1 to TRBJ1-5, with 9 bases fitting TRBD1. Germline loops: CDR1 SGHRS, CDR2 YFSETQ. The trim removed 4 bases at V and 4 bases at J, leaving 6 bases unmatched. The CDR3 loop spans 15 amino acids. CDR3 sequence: CASSRGTGTNQPQHF. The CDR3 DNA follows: TGCGCCAGCAGCCGCGGGACAGGGACGAATCAGCCCCAGCATTTT.